Each of the 24 T cell receptor beta chains below was sequenced from the same sample in a study of T cell responses to AZD1222 COVID-19 vaccine. The repertoire was sequenced with immunoSEQ multiplex PCR; TCRdb's copy has only in-frame clones and lacks some. This sample has roughly 260,000 clones, with about 92% found just once. The starting material was peripheral blood, obtained on day 0 of AZD1222 vaccination. The source is an adult in good health.

The chain links TRBV12-3 or TRBV12-4 to TRBJ1-2; 7 bases are a match to TRBD1. Trimming at V came to 4 bases and at J to 4 bases, leaving 0 bases not matched to a gene. The CDR3 is made up of 12 amino acids. The CDR3 is CASSYRGYGYTF. The CDR3 region has the DNA TGTGCCAGCAGTTACAGGGGCTATGGCTACACCTTC.

The rearrangement uses TRBV4-1 and TRBJ1-6; TRBD1 matches 9 bases. The CDR3 is 16 amino acids. V lost 2 bases and J lost 9; bases outside the gene matches: 8. Germline V lookup: CDR1 MGHRA, CDR2 YSYEKL. The CDR3 sequence: CASSQLAGQGTSPLHF. The CDR3 DNA follows: TGCGCCAGCAGCCAACTGGCGGGACAGGGTACTTCACCCCTCCACTTT.

This clone was recorded a few times. Other DNA sequences from this sample encode an identical CDR3 as well. This chain connects TRBV6-5 to TRBJ1-2; TRBD1 is a possible D gene (6 bases). CDR1 MNHEY and CDR2 SVGAGI come from the germline V gene. Between the trimmed V and J ends, which lost 0 bases and 8 bases, there was a span of 7 bases. The CDR3 is made up of 12 amino acids. CDR3 amino acids: CASSYSGGGYTF. The CDR3 DNA reads TGTGCCAGCAGTTACTCGGGGGGCGGCTACACCTTC.

The CDR3 reads CASSHIENYGYTF. The CDR3 coding sequence is TGTGCCAGCAGCCATATAGAAAACTATGGCTACACCTTC. The chain uses TRBV3-1 (or the pseudogene TRBV3-2) and TRBJ1-2; no reliable D call. The CDR3 has 13 amino acids. The germline V and J ends were trimmed by 3 bases and 2 bases, with 7 bases remaining between them. The V gene's germline CDR1 is LGHDT and CDR2 YNNKEL (reference sequence).

The J gene is TRBJ1-2, the V gene TRBV7-3, with unresolved D. The CDR3 covers 13 residues. Germline loops: CDR1 SGHTA, CDR2 FQGTGA. Trimming cost V 3 bases and J 2 bases, with 7 bases left between them. The CDR3 DNA reads TGTGCCAGCAGCTTTGGAGGAAACTATGGCTACACCTTC. It translates to CASSFGGNYGYTF.

This clone was found a few times. The V gene is TRBV28, the J gene TRBJ1-2; D remains unclear. There are 12 residues in the CDR3. The germline gives CDR1 MDHEN, CDR2 SYDVKM. V shed 5 bases and J shed 2 bases, with 6 bases lying between them. The CDR3 nucleotides read TGTGCCAGCAGTAGGGCGAACTATGGCTACACCTTC. The encoded protein is CASSRANYGYTF.

The chain has TRBV19 and TRBJ2-1, with 12 bases aligning to TRBD2. This CDR3 is built from 16 residues. The germline gives CDR1 LNHDA, CDR2 SQIVND (reference sequence). V lost 5 bases, J lost 8 bases, and 10 bases stayed unmatched. The CDR3 region is CASSSRTSGVWDEQFF. Written as DNA, the CDR3 is TGTGCCAGTAGTTCCAGGACTAGCGGGGTCTGGGATGAGCAGTTCTTC.

The chain combines TRBV3-1 (or the pseudogene TRBV3-2) with TRBJ2-5; D remains unclear. This CDR3 has 13 amino acids. Germline CDR1 LGHDT, CDR2 YNNKEL (reference sequence). V lost 5 bases and J lost 5, with 12 bases in between. The CDR3: CASSISVEETQYF. Here the CDR3 DNA reads TGTGCCAGCAGCATTTCGGTTGAGGAGACCCAGTACTTC.

CDR3 sequence: CASRLGFGTANNSNQPQHF. CDR3 DNA: TGTGCAAGTCGCTTAGGGTTCGGGACGGCAAACAATAGCAATCAGCCCCAGCATTTT. The V and J genes are TRBV12-2 and TRBJ1-5. TRBV12-2 is noted as a pseudogene. The CDR3 has 19 amino acids.

The V gene is TRBV12-3 or TRBV12-4, the J gene TRBJ2-7; D is unclear. Trimming removed 0 bases from V and 1 base from J, with 4 bases in between. The CDR3 is 13 residues long. The CDR3 nucleotides read TGTGCCAGCAGTTTAGCCTCGTCCTACGAGCAGTACTTC. As protein: CASSLASSYEQYF.

V usage is TRBV21-1 and J usage is TRBJ2-3; no DNA check was done on the table's D call, TRBD2. TRBV21-1 is annotated as a pseudogene. This CDR3 has 14 amino acids. CDR3 in amino acids: CASSTRGGTDTQYF. CDR3 bases: TGTGCCAGCAGCACCAGGGGAGGGACAGATACGCAGTATTTT.

This sequence joins TRBV18 and TRBJ2-1; the match to TRBD2 covers 7 bases. This CDR3 spans 17 amino acids. The germline gives CDR1 KGHSH, CDR2 LQKENI. Trimming removed 8 bases from V and 0 bases from J; junction bases left unmatched: 13. CDR3 residues: CASTHMTSRRSYNEQFF. In nucleotides, the CDR3 is TGTGCCAGCACACACATGACTAGCAGACGCTCCTACAATGAGCAGTTCTTC.

V and J are TRBV27 and TRBJ1-5; D perhaps matches TRBD1 (6 bases). Trimming pared 3 bases from V and 5 bases from J, leaving 11 bases between. This CDR3 has 14 amino acids. Germline CDR1 and CDR2: MNHEY and SMNVEV (reference sequence). The CDR3 DNA reads TGTGCCAGCAGTTTCGGGGGGGCGTATCAGCCCCAGCATTTT. Its translation: CASSFGGAYQPQHF.

This clone has just one count. The chain joins TRBV21-1 to TRBJ2-5; the table's D call of TRBD1 was not tested on the DNA. TRBV21-1 is a documented pseudogene. The CDR3 extends over 15 amino acids. CDR3 residues: CASSKATGAAETQYF. The CDR3 nucleotides read TGTGCCAGCAGCAAAGCTACAGGGGCGGCGGAGACCCAGTACTTC.

The genes are TRBV29-1 and TRBJ2-7; D is tentatively TRBD1 or TRBD2 (5 bases each). CDR3 size: 14 residues. Germline loops: CDR1 SQVTM, CDR2 ANQGSEA. V was shortened by 5 bases and J by 0 bases, with 14 bases between the two germline ends. CDR3 coding DNA: TGCAGCGTTAAAGGGGCAGGGACCTCCTACGAGCAGTACTTC. This translates into CSVKGAGTSYEQYF.

This clone has just one count. This chain uses TRBV4-2 with TRBJ2-7; perhaps TRBD2 as D (6 bases). The CDR3 is 13 residues long. Trimming removed 4 bases from V and 4 bases from J, with 11 bases in between. Germline CDR1 reads LGHNA; CDR2 reads YNFKEQ. The DNA of the CDR3 is TGTGCCAGCAGCCCCTTGGGAGGTTACGAGCAGTACTTC. Residues: CASSPLGGYEQYF.

The rearrangement uses TRBV3-1 (or the pseudogene TRBV3-2) and TRBJ1-5; no definite D call. The CDR3 covers 12 residues. The germline CDR1 and CDR2 sequences are LGHDT and YNNKEL (reference sequence). With 8 bases removed from V and 4 bases from J, the gap between germline ends came to 9 bases. The CDR3 region is CASGRINQPQHF. CDR3 coding DNA: TGTGCCAGCGGGCGGATTAATCAGCCCCAGCATTTT.

To note about this clone: Other nucleotide sequences from this sample produce the same CDR3. This sequence joins TRBV12-3 or TRBV12-4 and TRBJ2-7; D is undetermined. Trimming took off 1 base at V and 4 bases at J, with 2 bases between the two ends. The CDR3 sequence is 11 residues long. The CDR3: CASSLGYEQYF. The CDR3 DNA sequence: TGTGCCAGCAGTTTAGGGTACGAGCAGTACTTC.

The V and J genes are TRBV5-4 and TRBJ2-2, with D tentatively TRBD1 (6 bases). Germline CDR1 reads SGHNT; CDR2 reads YYREEE (reference sequence). CDR3 length: 15 amino acids. Trimming removed 4 bases from V and 0 bases from J, with 10 bases in between. The CDR3: CASSPTGTNTGELFF. DNA for the CDR3: TGTGCCAGCAGCCCCACAGGGACGAACACCGGGGAGCTGTTTTTT.

This rearrangement joins TRBV28 to TRBJ1-1; D remains ambiguous. The CDR3 is 14 amino acids. Trimming removed 6 bases at V and 3 bases at J, with 14 bases between. Germline V gene lookup returns CDR1 MDHEN and CDR2 SYDVKM. The CDR3, as DNA: TGTGCCAGCAGACCACGGTCCGATTACACTGAAGCTTTCTTT. Translating it yields CASRPRSDYTEAFF.

The chain joins TRBV5-1 to TRBJ2-7, with TRBD1 identical over 8 bases. CDR1 is SGHRS and CDR2 is YFSETQ in the germline V gene. The CDR3 is 15 amino acids. V shed 3 bases, J shed 4 bases, and the junction held 9 bases outside the gene matches. In DNA form, the CDR3 reads TGCGCCAGCAGCTCAACCGGGACAGGTATTTACGAGCAGTACTTC. It encodes CASSSTGTGIYEQYF. The full variable domain, its missing parts supplied by reference TRBV5-1 and TRBJ2-7, is KAGVTQTPRYLIKTRGQQVTLSCSPISGHRSVSWYQQTPGQGLQFLFEYFSETQRNKGNFPGRFSGRQFSNSRSEMNVSTLELGDSALYLCASSSTGTGIYEQYFGPGTRLTVT.

The chain uses TRBV7-2 and TRBJ2-7; no definite D call. CDR1 and CDR2 (germline): SGHTA, FQGNSA. The CDR3 consists of 15 residues. With 5 bases removed from V and 0 bases from J, the gap between germline ends came to 14 bases. CDR3 region: CASSPSHARSYEQYF. CDR3 sequence (DNA): TGTGCCAGCAGCCCCTCCCACGCACGCTCCTACGAGCAGTACTTC.

Only one count was recorded for this clone. This sequence joins TRBV15 and TRBJ1-3; a possible D gene is TRBD1 (6 bases). This CDR3 has 15 amino acids. The germline V gene has CDR1 LNHNV and CDR2 YYDKDF (reference sequence). V was trimmed by 0 bases and J by 4 bases, leaving 10 bases between them. The CDR3 spells CATSRDQGLGNTIYF. CDR3 nucleotide sequence: TGTGCCACCAGCAGAGATCAGGGGCTGGGAAACACCATATATTTT. The variable domain in full, with the rest retrieved from reference TRBV15 and TRBJ1-3, is DAMVIQNPRYQVTQFGKPVTLSCSQTLNHNVMYWYQQKSSQAPKLLFHYYDKDFNNEADTPDNFQSRRPNTSFCFLDIRSPGLGDTAMYLCATSRDQGLGNTIYFGEGSWLTVV.

The genes are TRBV28 and TRBJ1-6; the match to TRBD1 covers 11 bases. The CDR3 consists of 20 residues. Germline V gene sequence: CDR1 MDHEN, CDR2 SYDVKM. With V trimmed by 6 bases and J by 0 bases, 13 bases remained unmatched. CDR3 coding DNA: TGTGCCAGCAGCATCGCACCGGGACAGGGGGTTAGCTCCTATAATTCACCCCTCCACTTT. Translated: CASSIAPGQGVSSYNSPLHF.